Presented here are 21 T cell receptor beta chains from one specimen sequenced in a study of T cell repertoires in cytomegalovirus infection. TCRdb re-analysed the reads in MiXCR, keeping a single row per CDR3 protein. Found here are more than 400,000 distinct CDR3 sequences, around 27% of them singletons; the top ten hold approximately 13%. Sequenced: PBMCs. These TCRs come from a human donor in good health (CMV status not recorded). Some clones in this sample may be carry-over from other donors' samples.

The rearrangement joins TRBV14 to TRBJ1-1, with D unresolved. CDR3 length: 14 amino acids. In germline, CDR1 is SGHDN, CDR2 FVKESK. The germline V and J ends were trimmed by 4 bases and 5 bases, with 14 bases remaining between them. The CDR3 protein is CASSREGRSTEAFF. The CDR3 DNA is TGTGCCAGCAGCCGCGAGGGCAGGTCTACTGAAGCTTTCTTT.

This clonotype was counted ten times or more. This chain links TRBV19 with TRBJ2-2; TRBD2 matches at 8 bases. Trimming took 7 bases from V and 0 from J; bases not matched to a gene: 1. The CDR3 covers 14 residues. Germline V lookup: CDR1 LNHDA, CDR2 SQIVND (reference sequence). CDR3 sequence (DNA): TGTGCCAGTAAGCGGGAGACGAACACCGGGGAGCTGTTTTTT. This sequence encodes CASKRETNTGELFF.

The V and J genes are TRBV2 and TRBJ1-5; D is possibly TRBD1 (5 bases). Per the germline V gene, CDR1 is SNHLY and CDR2 is FYNNEI. V was pared by 4 bases and J by 7 bases, with 11 bases between. The CDR3 contains 13 residues. The CDR3 loop is CASSGGGVQPQHF. The CDR3 DNA sequence: TGTGCCAGCAGTGGGGGCGGGGTGCAGCCCCAGCATTTT.

This chain uses TRBV28 with TRBJ2-6, with D hard to call. The V gene lost 6 bases and the J gene lost 4 bases, with 10 bases spanning the gap. Germline CDR1 is MDHEN and CDR2 is SYDVKM. CDR3 length: 14 amino acids. The CDR3 coding sequence is TGTGCCAGCAGGGAACGGACCGGGGCCAACGTCCTGACTTTC. Encoded protein: CASRERTGANVLTF.

The CDR3 bases are TGTGCCAGCAGCTTAATCCTAGCGGAGTACAATGAGCAGTTCTTC. Its translation: CASSLILAEYNEQFF. The chain couples TRBV7-9 to TRBJ2-1; 7 positions match TRBD2. The V gene's germline CDR1 is SEHNR and CDR2 FQNEAQ (reference sequence). The J segment lost 4 bases and the V segment lost 2 bases, leaving 5 bases of the junction unmatched. The CDR3 extends over 15 amino acids.

This clonotype was detected only a few times. This rearrangement joins TRBV4-3 to TRBJ2-1; 7 nucleotides align to TRBD2. Per the germline V gene, CDR1 is LGHNA and CDR2 is YSLEER. Trimming at V came to 2 bases and at J to 0 bases, leaving 4 bases not matched to a gene. This CDR3 contains 16 residues. The CDR3 protein is CASSQRLAVSYNEQFF. CDR3 bases: TGCGCCAGCAGCCAACGCCTAGCGGTCTCCTACAATGAGCAGTTCTTC.

V gene TRBV7-2 combines with J gene TRBJ2-1; D call uncertain. CDR1 and CDR2 (germline): SGHTA, FQGNSA. V lost 5 bases and J lost 5, with 7 bases in between. This CDR3 has 12 amino acids. Here the CDR3 reads CASSPSNNEQFF. The CDR3 nucleotides read TGTGCCAGCAGCCCTAGTAACAATGAGCAGTTCTTC.

The V gene is TRBV20-1, the J gene TRBJ1-6; D might be TRBD1 (5 bases). CDR3 length: 12 residues. V was trimmed by 3 bases and J by 7 bases, leaving 7 bases between them. The germline gives CDR1 DFQATT, CDR2 SNEGSKA (reference sequence). The CDR3 here is CSASGGNSPLHF. The DNA for the CDR3 is TGCAGTGCTAGCGGGGGGAATTCACCCCTCCACTTT.

This clonotype was detected ten times or more. V usage is TRBV7-2 and J usage is TRBJ1-1, with D hard to call. Germline CDR1 SGHTA, CDR2 FQGNSA. V dropped 1 base and J dropped 3 bases, with 9 bases sitting between them. The CDR3 has 14 residues. This chain's CDR3 is CASSLDALYTEAFF. CDR3 DNA sequence: TGTGCCAGCAGCTTAGACGCCCTTTACACTGAAGCTTTCTTT.

This sequence joins TRBV12-3 or TRBV12-4 and TRBJ1-2; 7 bases map to TRBD1. V dropped 3 bases and J dropped 8; count of bases not matched to a gene: 3. The CDR3 spans 12 residues. The CDR3: CASSLGTVGYTF. CDR3 sequence (DNA): TGTGCCAGCAGTTTGGGGACAGTCGGCTACACCTTC.

The genes are TRBV5-1 and TRBJ1-1, with a weak D call TRBD1 (5 bases). There are 14 residues in the CDR3. V shed 6 bases and J shed 0 bases, with 12 bases lying between them. Germline CDR1 SGHRS, CDR2 YFSETQ. This chain's CDR3 is CASNPGGMNTEAFF. CDR3 DNA: TGCGCCAGCAACCCCGGGGGGATGAACACTGAAGCTTTCTTT.

This clonotype was detected only a few times. The J gene is TRBJ2-3, the V gene TRBV30; TRBD2 matches at 12 bases. The CDR3 is 14 amino acids. J gave up 4 bases and V 1 base, and 0 bases lay outside the gene matches. CDR1 is GTSNPN and CDR2 is SVGIG in the germline V gene (reference sequence). CDR3 coding DNA: TGTGCCTGGAGTGGACTAGCGGGAGCAGATACGCAGTATTTT. Amino acids: CAWSGLAGADTQYF.

The chain uses TRBV24-1 and TRBJ2-1, with 7 bases matching TRBD2. Germline V gene lookup returns CDR1 KGHDR and CDR2 SFDVKD. Germline trimming cut 9 bases from V and 8 bases from J; bases unmatched to any gene: 12. CDR3 length: 14 residues. The CDR3, as DNA: TGTGCCACCCGTCGCGGGAGCTTTGACGATGAGCAGTTCTTC. It yields the protein CATRRGSFDDEQFF.

This clonotype was seen only a few times. V is TRBV5-6 and J is TRBJ1-3; no reliable D call. Trimming removed 4 bases from V and 0 bases from J, with 11 bases in between. The CDR3 loop spans 15 amino acids. The germline V gene has CDR1 SGHDT and CDR2 YYEEEE. The DNA of the CDR3 is TGTGCCAGCAGCCCGGATCTGGTCTCTGGAAACACCATATATTTT. It encodes CASSPDLVSGNTIYF.

This rearrangement joins TRBV7-2 to TRBJ2-3; possibly TRBD2 for D (5 bases). V lost 2 bases, J lost 1 base, and 7 bases lay in between. CDR3 length: 14 amino acids. Germline V lookup: CDR1 SGHTA, CDR2 FQGNSA. As DNA, the CDR3 is TGTGCCAGCAGCTTACGGGAACGCACAGATACGCAGTATTTT. Translating it yields CASSLRERTDTQYF.

The chain uses TRBV6-5 and TRBJ2-7; D remains ambiguous. Trimming removed 5 bases at V and 4 bases at J, with 12 bases between. Germline V gives CDR1 MNHEY, CDR2 SVGAGI. The CDR3 totals 13 residues. The CDR3 DNA is TGTGCCAGCAGTGAAAATAGGAAATACGAGCAGTACTTC. It is translated as CASSENRKYEQYF.

This clonotype was counted between two and nine times. The CDR3 reads CASSIRDSNQPQHF. CDR3 nucleotides: TGTGCCAGTAGTATCAGGGATAGCAATCAGCCCCAGCATTTT. V is TRBV19 and J is TRBJ1-5, with D possibly TRBD1 on 5 matching bases. Germline V CDR1 and CDR2: LNHDA, SQIVND (reference sequence). The CDR3 is 14 amino acids. V dropped 3 bases and J dropped 0 bases, with 6 bases sitting between them.

J is TRBJ1-5 and V is TRBV5-5; D unclear. The CDR3 length is 15 residues. V lost 1 base and J 1 base, leaving 9 bases between the germline ends. The germline CDR1 and CDR2 sequences are SGHKS and YYEKEE (reference sequence). In DNA form, the CDR3 reads TGTGCCAGCAGCTTGATGGCAGAGAGCAATCAGCCCCAGCATTTT. It codes for CASSLMAESNQPQHF.

This clonotype has only a few counts. The V gene is TRBV6-1, the J gene TRBJ2-3; 9 nucleotides align to TRBD2. The junction had 6 bases not matched to a gene; V was cut back by 5 bases and J by 0 bases. Per the germline V gene, CDR1 is MNHNS and CDR2 is SASEGT. CDR3 length equals 16 residues. The CDR3 reads CASSPTSGASTDTQYF. Written as DNA, the CDR3 is TGTGCCAGCAGTCCGACTAGCGGAGCTAGCACAGATACGCAGTATTTT.

This clonotype occurred many times. This chain connects TRBV7-9 to TRBJ2-7; TRBD1 might be the D (5 bases). V was trimmed by 1 base and J by 3 bases, leaving 10 bases between them. The CDR3 extends over 14 amino acids. Germline V gene sequence: CDR1 SEHNR, CDR2 FQNEAQ (reference sequence). The CDR3 loop is CASSLGTLSYEQYF. The CDR3 coding sequence is TGTGCCAGCAGCTTAGGGACACTAAGCTACGAGCAGTACTTC.

Only a few counts were recorded for this clonotype. The chain recombines TRBV7-2 with TRBJ2-3; 14 nucleotides align to TRBD2. This CDR3 has 19 amino acids. The trim removed 6 bases at V and 0 bases at J, leaving 11 bases unmatched. Looked up from germline, CDR1 is SGHTA and CDR2 is FQGNSA. For the CDR3, the DNA is TGTGCCAGCAGGGGTACCGGGACTAGCGGGAGTTTTAGCACAGATACGCAGTATTTT. This gives the protein CASRGTGTSGSFSTDTQYF.